This T cell receptor beta chain originates from a study of early T cells in non-severe SARS-CoV-2 infection. General study points: VDJdb-based annotation leaned toward anti-spike CD8 responses and missed private and CD4 specificities.

This clonotype was recorded at least ten times. Its antigen is not identified. The CDR3 loop spans 13 amino acids. V was clipped by 8 bases and J by 2 bases, with 11 bases between them. TCRdb analysed the 5' RACE reads with MiXCR anew, one entry per CDR3 protein. Of tens of thousands of distinct CDR3 sequences listed, around 7% were seen once; the top ten hold 2.5% to 3%. Sequencing was carried out using whole blood. The V and J genes are TRBV12-3 or TRBV12-4 and TRBJ2-3; tentatively, D is TRBD1 (6 bases). The clonotype comes from an adult who was a healthcare worker with PCR-confirmed SARS-CoV-2 infection or an uninfected control (not recorded which). The CDR3 DNA sequence: TGTGCCAGCGACAGGTTAAACACAGATACGCAGTATTTT. Translating it yields CASDRLNTDTQYF.